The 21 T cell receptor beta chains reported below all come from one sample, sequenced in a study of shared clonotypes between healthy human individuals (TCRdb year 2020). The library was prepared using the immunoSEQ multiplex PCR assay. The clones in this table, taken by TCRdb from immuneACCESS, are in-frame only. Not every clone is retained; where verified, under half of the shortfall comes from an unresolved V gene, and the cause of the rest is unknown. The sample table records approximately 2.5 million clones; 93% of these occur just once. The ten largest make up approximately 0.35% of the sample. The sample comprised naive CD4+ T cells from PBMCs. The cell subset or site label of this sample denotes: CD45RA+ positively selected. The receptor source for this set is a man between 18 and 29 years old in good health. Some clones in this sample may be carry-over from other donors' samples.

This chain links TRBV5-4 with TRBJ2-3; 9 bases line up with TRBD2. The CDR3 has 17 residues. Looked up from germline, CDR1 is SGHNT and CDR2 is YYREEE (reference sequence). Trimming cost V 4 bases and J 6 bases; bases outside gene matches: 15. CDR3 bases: TGTGCCAGCAGCGACGGAGGGCGGGGGGGGAGAGGCGATACGCAGTATTTT. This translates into CASSDGGRGGRGDTQYF.

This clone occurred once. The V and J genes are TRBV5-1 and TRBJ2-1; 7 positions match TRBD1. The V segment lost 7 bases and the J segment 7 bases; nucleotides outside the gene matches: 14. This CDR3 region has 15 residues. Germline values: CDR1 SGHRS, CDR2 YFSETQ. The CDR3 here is CASLPGQNPENEQFF. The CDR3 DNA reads TGCGCCAGCCTGCCGGGACAGAACCCGGAGAATGAGCAGTTCTTC.

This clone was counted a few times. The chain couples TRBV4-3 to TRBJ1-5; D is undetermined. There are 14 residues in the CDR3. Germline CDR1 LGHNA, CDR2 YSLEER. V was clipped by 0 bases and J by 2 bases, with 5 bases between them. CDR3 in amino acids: CASSQEMGNQPQHF. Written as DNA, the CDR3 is TGCGCCAGCAGCCAAGAAATGGGCAATCAGCCCCAGCATTTT.

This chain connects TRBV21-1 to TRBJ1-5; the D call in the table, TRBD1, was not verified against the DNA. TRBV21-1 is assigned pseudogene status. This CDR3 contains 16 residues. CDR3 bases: TGTGCCAGCAGCAAAGGCGACATCCATAGCAATCAGCCCCAGCATTTT. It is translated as CASSKGDIHSNQPQHF.

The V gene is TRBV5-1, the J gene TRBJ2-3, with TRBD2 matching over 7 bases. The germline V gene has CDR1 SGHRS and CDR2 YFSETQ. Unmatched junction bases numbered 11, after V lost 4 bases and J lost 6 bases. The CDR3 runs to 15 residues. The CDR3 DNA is TGCGCCAGCAGCGAACTCCAGGGAGGGGCCGATACGCAGTATTTT. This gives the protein CASSELQGGADTQYF. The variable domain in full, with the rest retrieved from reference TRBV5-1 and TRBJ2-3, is KAGVTQTPRYLIKTRGQQVTLSCSPISGHRSVSWYQQTPGQGLQFLFEYFSETQRNKGNFPGRFSGRQFSNSRSEMNVSTLELGDSALYLCASSELQGGADTQYFGPGTRLTVL.

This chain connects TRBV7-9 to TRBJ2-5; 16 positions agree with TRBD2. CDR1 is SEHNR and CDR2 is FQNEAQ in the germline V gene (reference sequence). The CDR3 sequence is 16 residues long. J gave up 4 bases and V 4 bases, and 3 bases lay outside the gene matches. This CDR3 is CASSSGLAGGGETQYF. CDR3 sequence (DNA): TGTGCCAGCAGCTCGGGACTAGCGGGAGGGGGAGAGACCCAGTACTTC.

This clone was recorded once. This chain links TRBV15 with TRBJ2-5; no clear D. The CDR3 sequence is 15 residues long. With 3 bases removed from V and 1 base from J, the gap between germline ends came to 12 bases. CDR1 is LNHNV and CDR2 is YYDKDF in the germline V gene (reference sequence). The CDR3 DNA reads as TGTGCCACCAGCAGGATCAAAGAGACCCAAGAGACCCAGTACTTC. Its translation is CATSRIKETQETQYF.

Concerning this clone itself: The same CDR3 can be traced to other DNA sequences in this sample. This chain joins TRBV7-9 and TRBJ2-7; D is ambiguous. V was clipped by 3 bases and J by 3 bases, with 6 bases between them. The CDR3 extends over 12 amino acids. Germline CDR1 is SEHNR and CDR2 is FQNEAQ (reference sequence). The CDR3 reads CASSLGRYEQYF. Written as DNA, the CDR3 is TGTGCCAGCAGCTTGGGCCGCTACGAGCAGTACTTC.

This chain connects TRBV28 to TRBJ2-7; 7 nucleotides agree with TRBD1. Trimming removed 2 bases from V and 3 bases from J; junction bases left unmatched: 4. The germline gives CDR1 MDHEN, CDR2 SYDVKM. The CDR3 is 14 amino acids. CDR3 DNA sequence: TGTGCCAGCAGTTTACCTCGGACAGGCTACGAGCAGTACTTC. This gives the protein CASSLPRTGYEQYF.

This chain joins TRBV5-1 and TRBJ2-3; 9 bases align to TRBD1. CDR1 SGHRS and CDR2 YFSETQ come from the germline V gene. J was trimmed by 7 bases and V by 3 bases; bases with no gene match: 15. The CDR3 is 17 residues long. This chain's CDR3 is CASSSTGTGSSVYTQYF. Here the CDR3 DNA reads TGCGCCAGCAGCTCGACCGGGACAGGGTCGTCGGTGTATACGCAGTATTTT.

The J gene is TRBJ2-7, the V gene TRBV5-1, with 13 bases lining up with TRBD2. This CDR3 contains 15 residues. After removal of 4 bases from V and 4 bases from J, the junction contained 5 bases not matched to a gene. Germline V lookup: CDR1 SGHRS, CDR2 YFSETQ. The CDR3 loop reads CASSKTSGRGYEQYF. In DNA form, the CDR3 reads TGCGCCAGCAGCAAAACTAGCGGGAGGGGTTACGAGCAGTACTTC.

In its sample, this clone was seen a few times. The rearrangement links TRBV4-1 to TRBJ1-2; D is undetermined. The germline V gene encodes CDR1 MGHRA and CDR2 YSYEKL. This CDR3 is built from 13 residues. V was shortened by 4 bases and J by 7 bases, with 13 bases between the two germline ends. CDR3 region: CASSPTDGRGYTF. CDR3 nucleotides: TGCGCCAGCAGCCCGACGGACGGGCGTGGCTACACCTTC.

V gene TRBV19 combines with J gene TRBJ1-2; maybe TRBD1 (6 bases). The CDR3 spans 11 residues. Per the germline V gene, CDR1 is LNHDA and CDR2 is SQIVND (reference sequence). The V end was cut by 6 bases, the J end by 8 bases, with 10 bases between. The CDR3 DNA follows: TGTGCCAGTAGGAGGACAGAGGGCTACACCTTC. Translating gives CASRRTEGYTF.

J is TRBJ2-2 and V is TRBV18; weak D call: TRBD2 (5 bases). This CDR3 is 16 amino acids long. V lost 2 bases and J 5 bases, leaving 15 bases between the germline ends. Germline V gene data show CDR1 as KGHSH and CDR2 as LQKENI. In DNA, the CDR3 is TGTGCCAGCTCACCATTATCGAGACTAACGACCGGGGAGCTGTTTTTT. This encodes CASSPLSRLTTGELFF.

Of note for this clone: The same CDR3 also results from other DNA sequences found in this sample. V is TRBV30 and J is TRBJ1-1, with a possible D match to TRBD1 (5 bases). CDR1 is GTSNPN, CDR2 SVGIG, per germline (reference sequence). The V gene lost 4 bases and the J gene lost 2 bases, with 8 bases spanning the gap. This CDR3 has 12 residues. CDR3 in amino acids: CAWTGANTEAFF. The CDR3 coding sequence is TGTGCCTGGACCGGGGCTAACACTGAAGCTTTCTTT.

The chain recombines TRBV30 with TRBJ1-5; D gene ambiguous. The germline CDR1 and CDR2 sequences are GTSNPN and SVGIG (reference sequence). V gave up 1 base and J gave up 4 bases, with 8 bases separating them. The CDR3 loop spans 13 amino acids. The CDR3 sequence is CAWSGQANQPQHF. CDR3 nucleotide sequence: TGTGCCTGGAGTGGGCAGGCAAATCAGCCCCAGCATTTT. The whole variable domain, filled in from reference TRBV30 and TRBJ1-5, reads SQTIHQWPATLVQPVGSPLSLECTVEGTSNPNLYWYRQAAGRGLQLLFYSVGIGQISSEVPQNLSASRPQDRQFILSSKKLLLSDSGFYLCAWSGQANQPQHFGDGTRLSIL.

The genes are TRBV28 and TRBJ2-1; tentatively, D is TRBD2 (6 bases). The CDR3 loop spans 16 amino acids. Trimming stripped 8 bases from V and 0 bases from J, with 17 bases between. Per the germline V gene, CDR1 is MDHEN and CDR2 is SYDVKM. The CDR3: CASRGMGSGSYNEQFF. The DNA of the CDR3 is TGTGCCAGCCGCGGGATGGGGAGTGGCTCCTACAATGAGCAGTTCTTC. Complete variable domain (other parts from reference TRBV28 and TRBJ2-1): DVKVTQSSRYLVKRTGEKVFLECVQDMDHENMFWYRQDPGLGLRLIYFSYDVKMKEKGDIPEGYSVSREKKERFSLILESASTNQTSMYLCASRGMGSGSYNEQFFGPGTRLTVL.

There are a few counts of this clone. As DNA, the CDR3 is TGTGCCAGCAGGACCCAAAGAGGGGAGGCTTTCTTT. This sequence encodes CASRTQRGEAFF. The rearrangement uses TRBV27 and TRBJ1-1; D possibly corresponds to TRBD1 (5 bases). Trimming took 6 bases from V and 11 from J, leaving 16 bases between them. The CDR3 length is 12 residues. CDR1 is MNHEY, CDR2 SMNVEV, per germline (reference sequence).

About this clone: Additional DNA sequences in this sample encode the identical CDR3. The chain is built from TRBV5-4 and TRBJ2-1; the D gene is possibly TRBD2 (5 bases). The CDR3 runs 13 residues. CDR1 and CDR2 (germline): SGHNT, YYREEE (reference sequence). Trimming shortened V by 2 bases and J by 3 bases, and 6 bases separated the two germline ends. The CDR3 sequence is CASSFTSYNEQFF. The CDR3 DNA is TGTGCCAGCAGCTTCACTAGCTACAATGAGCAGTTCTTC.

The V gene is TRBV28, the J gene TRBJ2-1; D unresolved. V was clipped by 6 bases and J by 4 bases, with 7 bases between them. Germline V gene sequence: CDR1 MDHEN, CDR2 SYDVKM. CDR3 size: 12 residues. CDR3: CASSNEYNEQFF. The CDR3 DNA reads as TGTGCCAGCAGCAATGAGTACAATGAGCAGTTCTTC.

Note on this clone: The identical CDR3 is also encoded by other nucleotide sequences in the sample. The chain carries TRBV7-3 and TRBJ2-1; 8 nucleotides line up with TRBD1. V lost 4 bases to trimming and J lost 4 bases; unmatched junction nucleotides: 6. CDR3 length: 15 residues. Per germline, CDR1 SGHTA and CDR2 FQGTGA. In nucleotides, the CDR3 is TGTGCCAGCAGCTCCGGACAGGGACTTTACAATGAGCAGTTCTTC. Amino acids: CASSSGQGLYNEQFF.